These 28 T cell receptor beta chains originate from one sample sequenced in a study of cytomegalovirus exposure and HLA in healthy donors. The PCR had 60 Vbeta and 13 Jbeta primers. Here immunoSEQ multiplex PCR was the method, and the copy in TCRdb shows in-frame clones only, minus some. Here the sample spans more than 150,000 clones, around 86% being singletons. Sequences were obtained from PBMCs. The receptors derive from a middle-aged man in good health and CMV-seropositive.

The genes are TRBV6-5 and TRBJ2-2, with D possibly being TRBD2 (6 bases). From germline, CDR1 is MNHEY and CDR2 SVGAGI. The germline V and J ends were trimmed by 0 bases and 6 bases, with 8 bases remaining between them. The CDR3 sequence is 14 residues long. CDR3 coding DNA: TGTGCCAGCAGTTACTCGACTAGTCCCGGGGAGCTGTTTTTT. Translating gives CASSYSTSPGELFF.

This chain uses TRBV30 with TRBJ2-3, with TRBD1 identical over 7 bases. This CDR3 is built from 14 residues. Per the germline V gene, CDR1 is GTSNPN and CDR2 is SVGIG (reference sequence). V was pared by 2 bases and J by 3 bases, with 5 bases of the junction left unmatched. This CDR3 is CAWSLRGRTDTQYF. The CDR3 coding sequence is TGTGCCTGGAGTTTGAGGGGGCGGACAGATACGCAGTATTTT.

The rearrangement links TRBV2 to TRBJ1-6; a weak D match, TRBD1 (6 bases). V lost 7 bases, J lost 10 bases, and 17 bases lay in between. Germline V gives CDR1 SNHLY, CDR2 FYNNEI. This CDR3 has 14 amino acids. CDR3 region: CASTGGQGRSPLHF. The CDR3, as DNA: TGTGCCAGCACGGGGGGGCAGGGCAGGTCACCCCTCCACTTT.

The chain employs TRBV5-6 and TRBJ2-1; 9 nucleotides align to TRBD2. The CDR3 has 16 residues. CDR1 and CDR2 (germline): SGHDT, YYEEEE. With V trimmed by 6 bases and J by 4 bases, 11 bases remained unmatched. The CDR3 region is CASTYGGGALYNEQFF. CDR3 DNA: TGTGCCAGCACCTACGGCGGGGGGGCCCTTTACAATGAGCAGTTCTTC.

The rearrangement joins TRBV5-4 to TRBJ2-7, with 11 bases identical to TRBD1. There are 14 residues in the CDR3. The germline CDR1 and CDR2 sequences are SGHNT and YYREEE (reference sequence). Losses at the gene ends were 4 bases for V and 6 bases for J; bases not matched to a gene: 6. The CDR3 region has the DNA TGTGCCAGCAGCCCTGGACAGGGGGCAGGCGAGCAGTACTTC. It specifies CASSPGQGAGEQYF.

In this sample, this clone turned up a few times. The chain couples TRBV7-9 to TRBJ2-2, with TRBD2 as a possible D gene (6 bases). Trimming pared 5 bases from V and 8 bases from J, leaving 21 bases between. The CDR3 runs 16 residues. The germline CDR1 and CDR2 sequences are SEHNR and FQNEAQ (reference sequence). CDR3 sequence: CASSHTIGPRGGELFF. CDR3 nucleotides: TGTGCCAGCAGCCACACTATCGGACCCCGGGGGGGGGAGCTGTTTTTT. The variable domain in full, with the rest retrieved from reference TRBV7-9 and TRBJ2-2, is DTGVSQNPRHKITKRGQNVTFRCDPISEHNRLYWYRQTLGQGPEFLTYFQNEAQLEKSRLLSDRFSAERPKGSFSTLEIQRTEQGDSAMYLCASSHTIGPRGGELFFGEGSRLTVL.

This clone was found once. The chain uses TRBV29-1 and TRBJ2-2; the D gene is possibly TRBD2 (5 bases). The V end lost 6 bases, the J end lost 7 bases, and 18 bases lay between the germline ends. Looked up from germline, CDR1 is SQVTM and CDR2 is ANQGSEA. This CDR3 region has 14 residues. In nucleotides, the CDR3 is TGCAGCGTGGACGCGGGCGTTTTGGGCGGGGAGCTGTTTTTT. This sequence encodes CSVDAGVLGGELFF.

J is TRBJ1-5 and V is TRBV6-1, with 8 bases identical to TRBD1. The length of the CDR3 is 15 residues. The junction had 7 bases not matched to a gene; V was cut back by 2 bases and J by 7 bases. From germline, CDR1 is MNHNS and CDR2 SASEGT. This CDR3 is CASSELWTGSQPQHF. CDR3 sequence (DNA): TGTGCCAGCAGTGAACTTTGGACAGGGAGCCAGCCCCAGCATTTT.

V usage is TRBV9 and J usage is TRBJ2-1, with 8 bases lining up with TRBD2. The V segment lost 0 bases and the J segment 7 bases; nucleotides outside the gene matches: 6. Germline lookup yields CDR1 SGDLS and CDR2 YYNGEE. The CDR3 runs 15 residues. CDR3 DNA sequence: TGTGCCAGCAGCGTAGCTGACGGGGGGGCGAATGAGCAGTTCTTC. The encoded protein is CASSVADGGANEQFF.

The genes are TRBV5-1 and TRBJ1-4; D not resolved. The V gene lost 5 bases and the J gene lost 3 bases, with 17 bases spanning the gap. Germline CDR1 and CDR2: SGHRS and YFSETQ. CDR3 length: 16 residues. The CDR3: CASRRDGVRSNEKLFF. CDR3 DNA: TGCGCCAGCAGGAGGGATGGAGTGAGGTCTAATGAAAAACTGTTTTTT.

The chain uses TRBV4-1 and TRBJ2-7; D is uncertain. Germline V CDR1 and CDR2: MGHRA, YSYEKL. The germline V and J ends were trimmed by 1 base and 3 bases, with 13 bases remaining between them. The CDR3 has 15 amino acids. In DNA form, the CDR3 reads TGCGCCAGCAGCCAAGTGGTCCTTGACTTCTACGAGCAGTACTTC. This translates into CASSQVVLDFYEQYF.

The chain joins TRBV28 to TRBJ2-5; the D gene is possibly TRBD2 (6 bases). The DNA end favors TRBJ2-7, so the J call may be wrong. The germline V gene has CDR1 MDHEN and CDR2 SYDVKM. The CDR3 has 14 amino acids. CDR3 sequence (DNA): TGTGCCAGCAGTTTCGGCGGGGAACCGTACGAGCAGTACTTC. Translating gives CASSFGGEPYEQYF.

On this clone: The junction departs from germline at one end; a sequencing error may be responsible. The chain links TRBV7-9 to TRBJ1-2; 10 bases are shared with TRBD1. The CDR3 has 15 amino acids. The germline CDR1 and CDR2 sequences are SEHNR and FQNEAQ (reference sequence). The CDR3 here is CSSSPWDRGNYGYTF. The CDR3 DNA reads TGTTCCAGCAGCCCGTGGGACAGGGGAAACTATGGCTACACCTTC.

J is TRBJ1-3 and V is TRBV7-9; 8 nucleotides match TRBD1. CDR1 SEHNR and CDR2 FQNEAQ come from the germline V gene (reference sequence). This CDR3 region has 16 residues. J lost 0 bases, V lost 3 bases, and 4 bases had no gene match. DNA of the CDR3: TGTGCCAGCAGCTTTTACAGGGGGGACTCTGGAAACACCATATATTTT. This codes for CASSFYRGDSGNTIYF.

This clone has just a few counts. The chain links TRBV11-1 to TRBJ1-3; D remains ambiguous. V lost 8 bases to trimming and J lost 0 bases, with 11 bases between them. In germline, CDR1 is SGHAT, CDR2 FQDESV (reference sequence). The CDR3 is made up of 14 amino acids. The CDR3 sequence is CASRKRDSGNTIYF. DNA for the CDR3: TGTGCCAGCCGGAAGCGGGACTCTGGAAACACCATATATTTT.

This CDR3 reads CASSPPSAGDQPQHF. CDR3 coding DNA: TGTGCCAGCTCACCACCGTCGGCGGGCGATCAGCCCCAGCATTTT. The chain has TRBV18 and TRBJ1-5; no clear D. The CDR3 is 15 amino acids. Trimming shortened V by 0 bases and J by 5 bases, and 11 bases separated the two germline ends. CDR1 is KGHSH and CDR2 is LQKENI in the germline V gene.

The chain links TRBV21-1 to TRBJ2-7; the table names TRBD1, a call not compared with the DNA. TRBV21-1 is noted as a pseudogene. The CDR3 is 14 amino acids. The CDR3 sequence is CASSKQTRAYEQYF. CDR3 nucleotide sequence: TGTGCCAGCAGCAAACAGACACGCGCCTACGAGCAGTACTTC.

The rearrangement links TRBV10-3 to TRBJ1-5, with 8 bases aligning to TRBD1. Germline V gives CDR1 ENHRY, CDR2 SYGVKD. The CDR3 consists of 14 residues. V trimming: 6 bases; J trimming: 3 bases; junction bases outside the gene matches: 4. DNA for the CDR3: TGTGCCATCAGGGGGACAGGACTCAATCAGCCCCAGCATTTT. Residues: CAIRGTGLNQPQHF.

The chain's CDR3 is CATSRGTGTGGLGANVLTF. In DNA form, the CDR3 reads TGTGCCACCAGCAGAGGAACTGGGACAGGGGGTTTAGGGGCCAACGTCCTGACTTTC. V gene TRBV15 combines with J gene TRBJ2-6; 11 nucleotides agree with TRBD1. CDR1 and CDR2 from the germline V gene are LNHNV and YYDKDF (reference sequence). The V gene end was trimmed by 1 base and the J gene end by 4 bases; junction bases not matched to a gene: 9. This CDR3 region has 19 residues.

The genes are TRBV5-4 and TRBJ1-2, with a tentative D call TRBD1 (5 bases). Germline values: CDR1 SGHNT, CDR2 YYREEE (reference sequence). The CDR3 sequence is 14 residues long. Trimming took 2 bases from V and 4 from J, leaving 12 bases between them. CDR3 in amino acids: CASSLTGASYGYTF. CDR3 nucleotides: TGTGCCAGCAGCTTAACAGGTGCCTCCTATGGCTACACCTTC.

CDR3: CASSSEWSGGASYNEQFF. The CDR3 region has the DNA TGTGCCAGCAGTTCCGAATGGAGCGGGGGGGCGTCCTACAATGAGCAGTTCTTC. This rearrangement joins TRBV27 to TRBJ2-1; 10 positions agree with TRBD2. The V segment lost 4 bases and the J segment 1 base; nucleotides outside the gene matches: 10. CDR3 size: 18 residues. Per germline, CDR1 MNHEY and CDR2 SMNVEV (reference sequence).

The chain joins TRBV7-2 to TRBJ2-1; a weak D match, TRBD2 (5 bases). There are 16 residues in the CDR3. In germline, CDR1 is SGHTA, CDR2 FQGNSA. V lost 1 base and J lost 6, with 16 bases in between. The CDR3 DNA is TGTGCCAGCAGCTTAGAGCCTAGCCCTCGGTCCAATGAGCAGTTCTTC. It yields the protein CASSLEPSPRSNEQFF.

The V and J genes are TRBV28 and TRBJ1-5, with 7 bases lining up with TRBD1. This CDR3 comprises 12 residues. Trimming took 6 bases from V and 6 from J; bases not matched to a gene: 2. Germline V gene lookup returns CDR1 MDHEN and CDR2 SYDVKM. CDR3 nucleotide sequence: TGTGCCAGCAGCAGGGGGTTTCAGCCCCAGCATTTT. It codes for CASSRGFQPQHF.

The chain combines TRBV7-6 with TRBJ1-1, with D hard to call. Germline CDR1 and CDR2: SGHVS and FNYEAQ. Trimming left V 0 bases short and J 1 base short, with 6 bases between. This CDR3 comprises 14 residues. CDR3 residues: CASSLAPGNTEAFF. The CDR3 bases are TGTGCCAGCAGCTTAGCCCCAGGGAACACTGAAGCTTTCTTT. Looking up the rest from reference TRBV7-6 and TRBJ1-1 gives the full variable domain: GAGVSQSPRYKVTKRGQDVALRCDPISGHVSLYWYRQALGQGPEFLTYFNYEAQQDKSGLPNDRFSAERPEGSISTLTIQRTEQRDSAMYRCASSLAPGNTEAFFGQGTRLTVV.

DNA of the CDR3: TGTGCCAGCAGCGGCCCCGGGACAGGGACCTACGAGCAGTACTTC. This encodes CASSGPGTGTYEQYF. V usage is TRBV5-4 and J usage is TRBJ2-7; TRBD1 matches at 9 bases. The CDR3 sequence is 15 residues long. Germline V gene data show CDR1 as SGHNT and CDR2 as YYREEE (reference sequence). V was clipped by 4 bases and J by 2 bases; unmatched bases: 7.

This rearrangement joins TRBV13 to TRBJ2-7; tentatively, D is TRBD2 (5 bases). V was trimmed by 2 bases and J by 2 bases, leaving 13 bases between them. Germline V lookup: CDR1 PRHDT, CDR2 FYEKMQ (reference sequence). CDR3 size: 15 residues. The CDR3: CASSLYLSGAYEQYF. The CDR3 coding sequence is TGTGCCAGCAGCTTATATCTCAGCGGAGCCTACGAGCAGTACTTC. Full variable domain (outside the CDR3, taken from reference TRBV13 and TRBJ2-7): AAGVIQSPRHLIKEKRETATLKCYPIPRHDTVYWYQQGPGQDPQFLISFYEKMQSDKGSIPDRFSAQQFSDYHSELNMSSLELGDSALYFCASSLYLSGAYEQYFGPGTRLTVT.

Details on this clone: This sample includes further DNA sequences coding for the same CDR3. The V gene is TRBV7-9, the J gene TRBJ2-1; no firm D call. The CDR3 consists of 14 residues. Trimming shortened V by 1 base and J by 0 bases, and 4 bases separated the two germline ends. The germline V gene has CDR1 SEHNR and CDR2 FQNEAQ (reference sequence). CDR3 region: CASSLGSSYNEQFF. The CDR3 bases are TGTGCCAGCAGCTTAGGGAGCTCCTACAATGAGCAGTTCTTC.

This clone was detected a few times. The chain combines TRBV30 with TRBJ1-2; 9 nucleotides line up with TRBD1. The V gene end was trimmed by 2 bases and the J gene end by 10 bases; junction bases not matched to a gene: 11. The CDR3 spans 14 residues. Germline-derived CDR1 and CDR2 are GTSNPN and SVGIG (reference sequence). CDR3 residues: CAWSLSSGQGFYTF. CDR3 bases: TGTGCCTGGAGTCTCAGCTCGGGACAGGGATTCTACACCTTC.